One sample yielded the 29 T cell receptor beta chains listed below, sequenced in a study of T cell repertoires in cytomegalovirus infection. Their antigen targets remain unknown. One entry per CDR3 protein, called by TCRdb with MiXCR from the reads. The table lists roughly 500,000 distinct CDR3 sequences, about 33% of them singletons, with about a sixth in the top ten. The sequencing here drew on cultured PBMCs, taken from culture after CMV antigen stimulation. Receptor source: a human donor in good health (CMV status not recorded). Some clones in this sample may be carry-over from other donors' samples.

Only one count was recorded for this clonotype. J is TRBJ2-7 and V is TRBV5-6; possible D gene TRBD1, 6 bases. Trimming pared 5 bases from V and 0 bases from J, leaving 15 bases between. This CDR3 is 15 amino acids long. The germline gives CDR1 SGHDT, CDR2 YYEEEE. The CDR3 region has the DNA TGTGCCAGCAGGGAGGACAGCCTGAGCTCCTACGAGCAGTACTTC. This translates into CASREDSLSSYEQYF.

The CDR3, as DNA: TGTGCCAGCAGCTTAGAAGGACAGGGGGCCTACGAGCAGTACTTC. Translated, it gives CASSLEGQGAYEQYF. The V gene is TRBV7-8, the J gene TRBJ2-7; 10 nucleotides align to TRBD1. CDR1 is SGHVS and CDR2 is FQNEAQ in the germline V gene. The CDR3 contains 15 residues. Trimming removed 1 base from V and 2 bases from J; junction bases left unmatched: 2.

There are a few counts of this clonotype. The chain couples TRBV7-6 to TRBJ1-1; D remains unclear. CDR3 length equals 11 residues. The germline V gene encodes CDR1 SGHVS and CDR2 FNYEAQ. With 8 bases removed from V and 3 bases from J, the gap between germline ends came to 7 bases. The CDR3 reads CASQGDTEAFF. CDR3 sequence (DNA): TGTGCCAGCCAAGGAGACACTGAAGCTTTCTTT.

The chain carries TRBV6-2 or TRBV6-3 and TRBJ1-2, with 8 positions matching TRBD1. With 4 bases clipped from V and 8 bases from J, the junction kept 6 bases outside the gene matches. CDR1 and CDR2 from the germline V gene are MNHEY and SVGEGT. The CDR3 consists of 13 residues. The CDR3 nucleotides read TGTGCCAGCAGTTCACGGACAGGGCACGGCTACACCTTC. As protein: CASSSRTGHGYTF.

A few counts support this clonotype. This chain's CDR3 is CASSRFAVPDEQFF. For the CDR3, the DNA is TGTGCCAGTAGTAGGTTTGCCGTCCCGGATGAGCAGTTCTTC. The V and J genes are TRBV19 and TRBJ2-1, with D hard to call. V lost 4 bases to trimming and J lost 8 bases, with 15 bases between them. CDR3 length equals 14 residues. Germline V gives CDR1 LNHDA, CDR2 SQIVND (reference sequence). Filled out from reference TRBV19 and TRBJ2-1, the complete variable domain reads DGGITQSPKYLFRKEGQNVTLSCEQNLNHDAMYWYRQDPGQGLRLIYYSQIVNDFQKGDIAEGYSVSREKKESFPLTVTSAQKNPTAFYLCASSRFAVPDEQFFGPGTRLTVL.

The CDR3 DNA follows: TGTGCCACCAGCAGAACAACTAGAGGGGTTCTCTACAATGAGCAGTTCTTC. Protein: CATSRTTRGVLYNEQFF. This chain connects TRBV15 to TRBJ2-1, with D tentatively TRBD1 or TRBD2 (5 bases each). V lost 2 bases and J 3 bases, leaving 17 bases between the germline ends. The CDR3 is 17 amino acids. Germline CDR1 reads LNHNV; CDR2 reads YYDKDF (reference sequence).

This clonotype was observed many times. The chain recombines TRBV7-2 with TRBJ2-1, with D unresolved. The CDR3 has 11 amino acids. CDR1 and CDR2 from the germline V gene are SGHTA and FQGNSA. The ends were cut back, 8 bases at V and 4 bases at J, with 6 bases in the middle. The CDR3 here is CASGKYNEQFF. The CDR3 region has the DNA TGTGCCAGCGGAAAATACAATGAGCAGTTCTTC.

The CDR3 is CASSHRGLVAGGLSGANVLTF. For the CDR3, the DNA is TGTGCCAGCAGTCACAGGGGCCTGGTAGCGGGAGGCCTCTCTGGGGCCAACGTCCTGACTTTC. This chain joins TRBV6-6 and TRBJ2-6; 10 bases align to TRBD2. Germline-derived CDR1 and CDR2 are MNHNY and SVGAGI (reference sequence). The CDR3 sequence is 21 residues long. J was trimmed by 0 bases and V by 5 bases; bases with no gene match: 16.

This clonotype was counted many times. The chain combines TRBV7-2 with TRBJ2-5; TRBD2 matches at 9 bases. The CDR3 is made up of 16 amino acids. V shed 5 bases, J shed 5 bases, and the junction held 12 bases outside the gene matches. The germline CDR1 and CDR2 sequences are SGHTA and FQGNSA. CDR3 bases: TGTGCCAGCAGCCCTGTGGGGAGCGGGAGGAGGGAGACCCAGTACTTC. Its protein product is CASSPVGSGRRETQYF.

The genes are TRBV7-8 and TRBJ1-5; D gene unclear. Germline CDR1 is SGHVS and CDR2 is FQNEAQ. The V and J ends lost 3 bases and 5 bases respectively, with 8 bases between them. The CDR3 spans 13 residues. CDR3 bases: TGTGCCAGCAGCTTCGGGATCCATCAGCCCCAGCATTTT. Protein sequence: CASSFGIHQPQHF.

This clonotype was observed a few times. This chain connects TRBV7-9 to TRBJ2-2; D is undetermined. V lost 1 base and J lost 5, with 8 bases in between. This CDR3 spans 14 amino acids. Germline CDR1 and CDR2: SEHNR and FQNEAQ (reference sequence). In nucleotides, the CDR3 is TGTGCCAGCAGCTTAGTCGCTACTACCGGGGAGCTGTTTTTT. It translates to CASSLVATTGELFF.

This clonotype occurred a few times. The V and J genes are TRBV7-2 and TRBJ1-2; D unresolved. Trimming cost V 6 bases and J 4 bases, with 15 bases left between them. The length of the CDR3 is 14 residues. CDR1 SGHTA and CDR2 FQGNSA come from the germline V gene. As DNA, the CDR3 is TGTGCCAGCAGAACGAACCCGGGATTCTATGGCTACACCTTC. It specifies CASRTNPGFYGYTF.

V usage is TRBV27 and J usage is TRBJ2-5; TRBD2 might be the D (6 bases). CDR1 is MNHEY and CDR2 is SMNVEV in the germline V gene (reference sequence). The CDR3 has 16 amino acids. The germline V and J ends were trimmed by 4 bases and 6 bases, with 21 bases remaining between them. CDR3 protein: CASSSRYGTLEKTQYF. The CDR3 DNA reads TGTGCCAGCAGTTCACGATACGGGACTCTAGAAAAGACCCAGTACTTC.

At least ten counts were recorded for this clonotype. The chain joins TRBV12-3 or TRBV12-4 to TRBJ2-1, with 9 bases fitting TRBD2. This CDR3 spans 20 amino acids. With 5 bases clipped from V and 6 bases from J, the junction kept 23 bases outside the gene matches. This CDR3 reads CASSPRLSGSVGRAGNEQFF. The CDR3 DNA is TGTGCCAGCAGTCCCAGACTTAGCGGGAGTGTCGGCCGGGCGGGCAATGAGCAGTTCTTC.

This clonotype appeared a few times. This chain connects TRBV2 to TRBJ1-1; D is unresolved. Looked up from germline, CDR1 is SNHLY and CDR2 is FYNNEI. Between the trimmed V and J ends, which lost 8 bases and 1 base, there was a span of 8 bases. This CDR3 is 12 amino acids long. CDR3 region: CASAGQNTEAFF. In DNA, the CDR3 is TGTGCCAGCGCGGGTCAGAACACTGAAGCTTTCTTT.

This clonotype has more than one count but fewer than ten. The rearrangement links TRBV4-1 to TRBJ1-2; TRBD1 agrees at 9 bases. The germline gives CDR1 MGHRA, CDR2 YSYEKL. The CDR3 consists of 13 residues. Trimming removed 8 bases from V and 5 bases from J; junction bases left unmatched: 6. CDR3 in DNA: TGCGCCAGCTCGGACAGGGGATTTTATGGCTACACCTTC. It codes for CASSDRGFYGYTF.

This clonotype was counted between two and nine times. This rearrangement joins TRBV19 to TRBJ2-3; TRBD2 aligns across 9 bases. Germline assignment: CDR1 LNHDA and CDR2 SQIVND (reference sequence). V lost 4 bases and J lost 2; bases outside the gene matches: 7. This CDR3 region has 16 residues. For the CDR3, the DNA is TGTGCCAGTAGTACCGGGGCGGGAGGGTACACAGATACGCAGTATTTT. This gives the protein CASSTGAGGYTDTQYF.

The V call is TRBV5-1, the J call TRBJ2-6, with TRBD2 matching 8 bases. The CDR3 is 17 amino acids. Germline CDR1 SGHRS, CDR2 YFSETQ. V was pared by 2 bases and J by 1 base, with 5 bases of the junction left unmatched. Written as DNA, the CDR3 is TGCGCCAGCAGCTTAGCGGGAGCCCTGTCTGGGGCCAACGTCCTGACTTTC. Its translation is CASSLAGALSGANVLTF.

This chain joins TRBV6-2 or TRBV6-3 and TRBJ2-2, with 7 bases fitting TRBD2. V was clipped by 6 bases and J by 7 bases; unmatched bases: 2. The CDR3 runs 12 residues. Germline CDR1 and CDR2: MNHEY and SVGEGT. The CDR3 coding sequence is TGTGCCAGCAGCTGGGACTACGGGGAGCTGTTTTTT. Translating gives CASSWDYGELFF.

CDR3 DNA sequence: TGTGCCTGGAGTCCGGGACATCGAAATAACAACATTCAGTACTTC. Its translation: CAWSPGHRNNNIQYF. This rearrangement joins TRBV30 to TRBJ2-4; a possible D gene is TRBD1 (6 bases). The V and J ends lost 2 bases and 7 bases respectively, with 18 bases between them. The CDR3 is 15 residues long. CDR1 is GTSNPN and CDR2 is SVGIG in the germline V gene (reference sequence).

This clonotype has a handful of counts. V gene TRBV4-3 combines with J gene TRBJ2-3, with D possibly TRBD1 on 5 matching bases. The CDR3 has 16 amino acids. Germline V gene sequence: CDR1 LGHNA, CDR2 YSLEER. The V gene lost 2 bases and the J gene lost 4 bases, with 16 bases spanning the gap. In DNA form, the CDR3 reads TGCGCCAGCAGCCAATCCTGGACCGAAGGGGCAGATACGCAGTATTTT. Translating gives CASSQSWTEGADTQYF.

The chain employs TRBV4-3 and TRBJ2-1; TRBD1 aligns across 7 bases. The CDR3 is made up of 16 amino acids. The ends lost 1 base at V and 8 bases at J; junction bases unmatched: 11. Germline CDR1 is LGHNA and CDR2 is YSLEER. The CDR3 DNA reads as TGCGCCAGCAGCCAAGTTGGGACAGCCGGGAAATATGAGCAGTTCTTC. Protein sequence: CASSQVGTAGKYEQFF.

The table lists this clonotype with a few counts. The chain joins TRBV9 to TRBJ2-6; 10 bases align to TRBD2. Trimming at V came to 4 bases and at J to 1 base, leaving 8 bases not matched to a gene. Per germline, CDR1 SGDLS and CDR2 YYNGEE. The CDR3 length is 18 residues. The CDR3, as DNA: TGTGCCAGCAGCTCCCGGACTAGCGGATTTTCTGGGGCCAACGTCCTGACTTTC. As protein: CASSSRTSGFSGANVLTF.

The genes are TRBV12-3 or TRBV12-4 and TRBJ1-2, with 10 bases fitting TRBD1. The V gene end was trimmed by 3 bases and the J gene end by 7 bases; junction bases not matched to a gene: 5. The CDR3 length is 14 residues. The CDR3 region has the DNA TGTGCCAGCAGTTTGACAGGGGGCATCTCTGGCTACACCTTC. Translating it yields CASSLTGGISGYTF.

This clonotype has a count of ten or more. The chain carries TRBV7-2 and TRBJ2-4, with TRBD2 as a possible D gene (5 bases). The germline V and J ends were trimmed by 4 bases and 8 bases, with 24 bases remaining between them. From germline, CDR1 is SGHTA and CDR2 FQGNSA. This CDR3 comprises 17 residues. CDR3 nucleotides: TGTGCCAGCAGCTCCCCCCAGGTGGACTGGGTTAATGACATTCAGTACTTC. It codes for CASSSPQVDWVNDIQYF.

A single count supports this clonotype. The V gene is TRBV4-2, the J gene TRBJ2-3, with D perhaps TRBD1 or TRBD2 (5 bases each). Per germline, CDR1 LGHNA and CDR2 YNFKEQ. V was cut by 0 bases and J by 3 bases, with 19 bases left in between. CDR3 size: 18 residues. In nucleotides, the CDR3 is TGTGCCAGCAGCCAAGAACTGCTCGGGACCCGCAGTACAGATACGCAGTATTTT. It specifies CASSQELLGTRSTDTQYF.

This clonotype was observed a handful of times. The chain has TRBV7-2 and TRBJ2-6; D possibly corresponds to TRBD1 (5 bases). Trimming pared 5 bases from V and 5 bases from J, leaving 10 bases between. Looked up from germline, CDR1 is SGHTA and CDR2 is FQGNSA. CDR3 length equals 14 residues. In nucleotides, the CDR3 is TGTGCCAGCAGCCCCCAGGGTCGGGCCAACGTCCTGACTTTC. Encoded protein: CASSPQGRANVLTF.

The V call is TRBV5-1, the J call TRBJ2-3; 9 bases line up with TRBD1. Losses at the gene ends were 1 base for V and 5 bases for J; bases not matched to a gene: 8. This CDR3 comprises 16 residues. The germline V gene has CDR1 SGHRS and CDR2 YFSETQ. CDR3: CASSLRGQGPKDTQYF. The CDR3 coding sequence is TGCGCCAGCAGCTTGAGGGGACAGGGCCCGAAAGATACGCAGTATTTT.

This clonotype has a handful of counts. At one end, the junction sequence differs from germline, possibly due to a read error. The chain couples TRBV7-6 to TRBJ2-7; a weak D match, TRBD1 (5 bases). The germline gives CDR1 SGHVS, CDR2 FNYEAQ. The CDR3 sequence is 14 residues long. The CDR3, as DNA: TGTACCAGCAGCTTAGCTGACAGTCTTTACGAGCAGTACTTC. Residues: CTSSLADSLYEQYF.